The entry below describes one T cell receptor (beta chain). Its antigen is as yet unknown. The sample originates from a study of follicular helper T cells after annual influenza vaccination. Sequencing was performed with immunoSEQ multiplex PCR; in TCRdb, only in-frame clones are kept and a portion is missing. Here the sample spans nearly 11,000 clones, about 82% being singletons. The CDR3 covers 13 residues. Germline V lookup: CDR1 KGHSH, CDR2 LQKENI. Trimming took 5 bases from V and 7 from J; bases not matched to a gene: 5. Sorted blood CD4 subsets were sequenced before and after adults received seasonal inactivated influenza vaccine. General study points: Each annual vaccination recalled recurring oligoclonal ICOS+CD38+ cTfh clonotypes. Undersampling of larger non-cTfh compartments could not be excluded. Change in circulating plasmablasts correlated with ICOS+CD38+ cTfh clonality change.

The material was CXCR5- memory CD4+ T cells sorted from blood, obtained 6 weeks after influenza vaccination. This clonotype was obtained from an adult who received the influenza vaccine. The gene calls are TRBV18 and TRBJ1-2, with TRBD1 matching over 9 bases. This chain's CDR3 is CASSSGQGGGYTF. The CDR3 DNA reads TGTGCCAGCTCATCGGGACAGGGTGGTGGCTACACCTTC.